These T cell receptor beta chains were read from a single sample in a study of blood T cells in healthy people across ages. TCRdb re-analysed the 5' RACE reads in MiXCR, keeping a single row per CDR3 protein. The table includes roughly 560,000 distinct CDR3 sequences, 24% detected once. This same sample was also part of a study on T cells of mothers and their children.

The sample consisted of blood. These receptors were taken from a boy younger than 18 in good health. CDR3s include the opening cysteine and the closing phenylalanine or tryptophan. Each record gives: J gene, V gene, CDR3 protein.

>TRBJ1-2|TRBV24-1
CATSDLRREDRGGYTF
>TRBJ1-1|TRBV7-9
CASSPPGGRDSTEAFF
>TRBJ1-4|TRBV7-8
CASSLGSAEKEKLFF
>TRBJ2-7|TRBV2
CASRGESGGPSYEQYF
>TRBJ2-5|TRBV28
CASSFCCRLQETQYF
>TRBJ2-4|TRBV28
CASSLSRDRGGSKNIQYF
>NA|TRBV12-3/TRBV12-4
CASSLEGASTSAPLSYEQYF
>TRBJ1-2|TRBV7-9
CASSSNGYTF
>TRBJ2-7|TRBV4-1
CASSQDLRLAVRSYEQYF
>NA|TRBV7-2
CASSPGPGGGNEQYF
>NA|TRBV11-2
CASSPPGASSYEQYF
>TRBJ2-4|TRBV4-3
CASSQGVLAKNIQYF
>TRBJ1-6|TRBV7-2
CASSWTGNSLLHF
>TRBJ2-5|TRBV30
CAWITPPLAGKETQYF
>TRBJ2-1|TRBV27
CASSLWPEVYNEQFF
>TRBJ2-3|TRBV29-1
CSVEDPPIAGGAVADTQYF
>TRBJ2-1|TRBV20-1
CSARDRGGSRGVSSYNEQFF
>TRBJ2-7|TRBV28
CASSPTWDRVIYEQYF
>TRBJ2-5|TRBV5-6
CASSTGQGGYETQCF
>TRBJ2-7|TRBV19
CASRGQGADEQYF
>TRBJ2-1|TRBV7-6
CASSPDRLNEQFF
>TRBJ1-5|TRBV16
CASSPRPTGVRNQPQHF
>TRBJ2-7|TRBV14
CASSQDPGRAYEQHF
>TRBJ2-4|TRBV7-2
CASSSEGLAASVAKNIQYF
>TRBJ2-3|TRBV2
CASSESYSQYF
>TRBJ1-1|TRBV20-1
CSATWGAMNTEAFF
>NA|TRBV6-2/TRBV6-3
CASSSSSGGWNEQFF
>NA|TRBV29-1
CSVVGIRHEQYF
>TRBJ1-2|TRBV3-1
CASSQDGRNYGYTF
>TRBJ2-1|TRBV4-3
CASSQDPGTSGRQQFF
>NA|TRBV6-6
CASSSIPYEQYF
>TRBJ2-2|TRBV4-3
CASSQHPAGNTGELFF
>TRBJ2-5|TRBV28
CATRALAQETQYF
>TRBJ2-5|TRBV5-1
CASSSSNWETQYF
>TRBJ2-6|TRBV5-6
CAGSLNLGGSGANVLTF
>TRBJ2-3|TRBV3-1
CASSPSSTDTQYF
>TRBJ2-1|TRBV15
CATSISGSSYNEQFF
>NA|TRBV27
CASSSSGRVNEQFF
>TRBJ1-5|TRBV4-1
CASSQDFGRGRGRQPQHF
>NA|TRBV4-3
CASSQDGTSFGRGLEQYF
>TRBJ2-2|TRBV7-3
CASSLQVGGRITGELFF
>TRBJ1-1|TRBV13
CASSSAGGRGTEAFF
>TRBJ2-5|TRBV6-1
CASSEDRIQETQYF
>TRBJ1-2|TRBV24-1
CATSDPSGHQGYTF
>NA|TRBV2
CASSSSGEGTYEQYF
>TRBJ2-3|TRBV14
CASSQSRPLSTDTQYF
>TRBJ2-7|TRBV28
CASRTSGISSYEQYF
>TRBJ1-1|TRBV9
CASSPPGGIRAFF
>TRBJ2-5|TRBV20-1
CSVGSSQETQYF
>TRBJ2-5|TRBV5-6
CASTQGVQETQYF
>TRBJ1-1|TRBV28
CASTMGEFNTEAFF
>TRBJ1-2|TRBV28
CASSPTAPGQGEIWDGYTF
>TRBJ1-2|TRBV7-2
CASSSTSGADYGYTF